What follows describes a single TCR beta chain. What it binds is unknown. The sample contains more than one DNA sequence encoding this CDR3. The data stem from a study of cytotoxic CD8 clonotypes in ibrutinib-treated CLL. Study at large: Response material was collected after a median approximately 11 months of treatment, range 6 to 36. Each sample contained, on average, roughly 250,000 productive templates and 80,000 to 95,000 productive rearrangements.

The CDR3 runs to 17 residues. Germline V gene lookup returns CDR1 MNHNS and CDR2 SASEGT. Trimming at V came to 0 bases and at J to 3 bases, leaving 10 bases not matched to a gene. Cryopreserved PBMCs were the source of about 2.2 micrograms of genomic DNA, which went to TCR beta libraries. TCRdb's copy holds only in-frame clones and misses some; the assay was immunoSEQ multiplex PCR. The sample lists 40,000 or so clones; about 72% were seen once. General observations from the study: Public clonotypes, an uncommon group, contracted or remained stable on treatment.

The receptor was derived from a human donor with chronic lymphocytic leukemia. Specimen: PBMCs, collected after 12 months of ibrutinib treatment. The chain combines TRBV6-1 with TRBJ2-7, with 8 bases fitting TRBD1. This CDR3 reads CASSEALRTGNSYEQYF. CDR3 nucleotide sequence: TGTGCCAGCAGTGAAGCGCTTCGGACAGGGAATAGCTACGAGCAGTACTTC.